This TCR beta chain was found in a study of cytomegalovirus exposure and HLA in healthy donors. Overall study: There were tens of millions of unique TCRs (from HLA-typed donors) in an early data release. Study-wide findings and caveats: Reported results showed that the classifier diagnosed cytomegalovirus status with high specificity and sensitivity. Common viral pathogens were later found to be apparently linked to several of the most significant clusters.

The PCR had 60 Vbeta and 13 Jbeta primers. The repertoire was sequenced with immunoSEQ multiplex PCR; TCRdb's copy has only in-frame clones and lacks some. Its listing shows about 200,000 clones. Notes on this clone: The antigen remains unidentified.

Sequencing was done on a sample of PBMCs. The origin of this receptor is a boy under 18 in good health and CMV-seronegative.

The CDR3 coding sequence is TGTGCCAGCAGCGACGGACAGGGACTCCGTAATCAGCCCCAGCATTTT. Amino acids: CASSDGQGLRNQPQHF. The chain links TRBV5-8 to TRBJ1-5; TRBD1 matches 8 bases. Losses at the gene ends were 4 bases for V and 4 bases for J; bases not matched to a gene: 10. CDR1 SGHTS and CDR2 YDEGEE come from the germline V gene. This CDR3 spans 16 amino acids.